The sequence of this TCR beta chain was determined in a study of CD8+ T cells in alopecia areata. As for the study in general: Tofacitinib exposure lasted 6 to 18 months, followed by 6 months off drug. Study results and caveats: For patients receiving tofacitinib, scalp clonality and expanded CD8+ clones among the top 100 significantly decreased. Compared with mice, patients displayed less clear TCR sharing, possibly for HLA-related reasons.

V was clipped by 7 bases and J by 5 bases, with 12 bases between them. Germline V gives CDR1 PRHDT, CDR2 FYEKMQ (reference sequence). The CDR3 is 13 amino acids. Treatment given: oral pan-JAK inhibitor, 5-10 mg twice daily. Worth noting for this clone: What it binds is unknown.

cDNA serving as the sequencing template came from extracted, reverse transcribed RNA. Using immunoSEQ multiplex PCR, the repertoire was profiled, and TCRdb retains in-frame clones only, with some absent. The table records some 170,000 clones, roughly 53% of them present only once. Sample: CD8+ T cells sorted from blood, taken at week 24, from a patient treated with tofacitinib. The origin of this receptor is a human donor with alopecia areata. The chain couples TRBV13 to TRBJ2-1; TRBD2 is a possible D gene (6 bases). CDR3 in amino acids: CASTQGGNNEQFF. The CDR3 DNA reads as TGTGCCAGCACCCAAGGCGGGAACAATGAGCAGTTCTTC.